This T cell receptor beta chain was identified during a study of CD4 T cells in relation to SARS-CoV-2 and coronaviruses. Trimming removed 3 bases at V and 3 bases at J, with 10 bases between. CDR1 is MGHRA and CDR2 is YSYEKL in the germline V gene. The CDR3 contains 14 residues. Assay used: immunoSEQ multiplex PCR; TCRdb lists only in-frame clones, some missing. The table includes about 23,000 clones, about 70% detected once. This clone was counted once. Its specificity is not known. The unexposed donors gave CD4+ T cells in about 2010-2019, prior to COVID-19. CD4+ T cells were isolated from the cells after more than 8 days of culture.

The V and J genes are TRBV4-1 and TRBJ2-3; unclear D gene. Material: CD4+ T cells from PBMCs, cultured in vitro. The TCR sequence derives from a human donor in good health. CDR3 coding DNA: TGCGCCAGCAGCCACTCTTCTAGAACAGATACGCAGTATTTT. Translated: CASSHSSRTDTQYF.